A selection of T cell receptor beta chains follows, all from one sample in a study of beta chain features in type 1 diabetes. Assay: immunoSEQ multiplex PCR; the TCRdb copy retains only in-frame clones and omits some. The data hold about 160,000 clones, with around 8.4% observed a single time. The sample comprised central memory CD4+ T cells from blood. The receptors here all came from a young woman with type 1 diabetes. CDR3s include the opening cysteine and the closing phenylalanine or tryptophan. The D gene is left open where the match is weak. Clone size is stated in some rows and not others, as once, few, many or a class when expanded.

CDR3 DNA,CDR3 protein,D gene,J gene,V gene,clone size
TGTGCCAGCAGCTCAACACAGGGCAACTATGGCTACACCTTC,CASSSTQGNYGYTF,NA,TRBJ1-2,TRBV7-8,few
TGTGCCAGCAGGACAGGGGGCGCTAACTATGGCTACACCTTC,CASRTGGANYGYTF,TRBD1,TRBJ1-2,TRBV28,NA
TGTGCCAGCAGCTCCCCCCTGGGACAGAAGAACACTGAAGCTTTCTTT,CASSSPLGQKNTEAFF,TRBD1,TRBJ1-1,TRBV7-2,NA
TGCGCCAGCAGTCAATCTAGGAACAGGGCTAATCAGCCCCAGCATTTT,CASSQSRNRANQPQHF,NA,TRBJ1-5,TRBV23-1,NA
TGCGCCAGCAGCTTGGACCTGAGCTCCTACAATGAGCAGTTCTTC,CASSLDLSSYNEQFF,NA,TRBJ2-1,TRBV5-1,few
TGTGCCAGTAGTTTTATTAGCGCAAGAGAGACCCAGTACTTC,CASSFISARETQYF,NA,TRBJ2-5,TRBV19,few
TGTGCCAGCAGTGACCGGGACAGGGCTCTTCCCCAGCATTTT,CASSDRDRALPQHF,TRBD1,TRBJ1-5,TRBV25-1,few
TGTGCCAGCAGCTTAGTAGATGAGCAGTTCTTC,CASSLVDEQFF,NA,TRBJ2-1,TRBV7-2,few
NA,CASSSAPGLAGGEQFF,NA,TRBJ2-1,TRBV19,few
TGTGCCACCAGCAGAGATCGGACACATGACAATGAGCAGTTCTTC,CATSRDRTHDNEQFF,NA,TRBJ2-1,TRBV15,NA
TGTGCCAGCAGACCAACTAGCGGGAGCACCTACGAGCAGTACTTC,CASRPTSGSTYEQYF,TRBD2,TRBJ2-7,TRBV6-5,NA
TGCGCCAGCAGCGTAGATCCAGGGTTTCCAGAGACCCAGTACTTC,CASSVDPGFPETQYF,NA,TRBJ2-5,TRBV5-1,few
TGTGCCAGCAGCTCGGGAGAAAGCGGGGTCCTGTACTTC,CASSSGESGVLYF,TRBD2,TRBJ2-5,TRBV5-6,NA
TGTGCCAGCAGCTTAGTTAACCCCCCGTTGGGGGGGACGCAGTATTTT,CASSLVNPPLGGTQYF,TRBD2,TRBJ2-3,TRBV7-2,NA
TGTGCCAGCAGCTCTACCATCCAAGAGACCCAGTACTTC,CASSSTIQETQYF,NA,TRBJ2-5,TRBV5-4,few
TGCGCCAGCAGCCAACCTAGCGGGGGTCTGAATGAGCAGTTCTTC,CASSQPSGGLNEQFF,TRBD2,TRBJ2-1,TRBV7-2,few
TGTGCCACCAGCTCCACTGCTAGACTAGCGGGAGGGAGGAATGAGCAGTTCTTC,CATSSTARLAGGRNEQFF,TRBD2,TRBJ2-1,TRBV15,NA
TGTGCCAGCAGGAAACCTCCGGGACAGGGGTACGAGCAGTACTTC,CASRKPPGQGYEQYF,TRBD1,TRBJ2-7,TRBV5-6,NA
TGCGCCAGCAGTGACCCGGGTCATGAGACCCAGTACTTC,CASSDPGHETQYF,NA,TRBJ2-5,TRBV10-2,few
TGTGCCAGCAGCCACTTACCGGGACAGGGGGCGAGTGAGCAGTACTTC,CASSHLPGQGASEQYF,TRBD1,TRBJ2-7,TRBV14,few
TGTGCCAGCACAGCGACAGGGGCGGTAGGGGCCTACAATGAGCAGTTCTTC,CASTATGAVGAYNEQFF,TRBD1,TRBJ2-1,TRBV28,few
TGTGCCAGCAGCTTACCGGGACTAGCGGGGAATGAGCAGTTCTTC,CASSLPGLAGNEQFF,TRBD2,TRBJ2-1,TRBV5-4,NA
TGTGCCAGCTCATTACTCTCCTATGGCTACACCTTC,CASSLLSYGYTF,NA,TRBJ1-2,TRBV18,NA
TGTGCCATCGGTAGGGAGGATCAGCCCCAGCATTTT,CAIGREDQPQHF,NA,TRBJ1-5,TRBV10-3,few
TGCAGCGTTGAAACCCCTAGTTCACGCCGCACTGAAGCTTTCTTT,CSVETPSSRRTEAFF,NA,TRBJ1-1,TRBV29-1,NA
TGTGCCACCAGCAGAGTCAGCGGGAGTATTCAGTCCGAGCAGTACTTC,CATSRVSGSIQSEQYF,TRBD2,TRBJ2-7,TRBV15,many
TGCGCCAGCAGCGTGACAGGGAATTCCTACGAGCAGTACTTC,CASSVTGNSYEQYF,TRBD1,TRBJ2-7,TRBV5-1,few
TGTGCCAGCGGACAACTGGGTAGGACAGGGACTGAGCAGTTCTTC,CASGQLGRTGTEQFF,TRBD1,TRBJ2-1,TRBV28,few
TGTGCCAGCAGTAACCCGAGAGGGCGCGGGGCCAACGTCCTGACTTTC,CASSNPRGRGANVLTF,NA,TRBJ2-6,TRBV6-6,few
TGTGCCTGGACCCCCTCGGGGACAGCCTCTGGAAACACCATATATTTT,CAWTPSGTASGNTIYF,TRBD1,TRBJ1-3,TRBV30,NA
TGTGCCAGCAGTTATGGCGCTAGCGGGGGGTACGAGCAGTACTTC,CASSYGASGGYEQYF,TRBD2,TRBJ2-7,TRBV6-5,NA
TGTGCCAGCAGCCGGAAAAGCTTGGAGTGGGTTGAAAGAACAGATACGCAGTATTTT,CASSRKSLEWVERTDTQYF,NA,TRBJ2-3,TRBV7-9,NA
TGTGCCAGCAGCCAAGCAACAGGGGGCCAAGAGCAGTACTTC,CASSQATGGQEQYF,TRBD1,TRBJ2-7,TRBV4-2,few